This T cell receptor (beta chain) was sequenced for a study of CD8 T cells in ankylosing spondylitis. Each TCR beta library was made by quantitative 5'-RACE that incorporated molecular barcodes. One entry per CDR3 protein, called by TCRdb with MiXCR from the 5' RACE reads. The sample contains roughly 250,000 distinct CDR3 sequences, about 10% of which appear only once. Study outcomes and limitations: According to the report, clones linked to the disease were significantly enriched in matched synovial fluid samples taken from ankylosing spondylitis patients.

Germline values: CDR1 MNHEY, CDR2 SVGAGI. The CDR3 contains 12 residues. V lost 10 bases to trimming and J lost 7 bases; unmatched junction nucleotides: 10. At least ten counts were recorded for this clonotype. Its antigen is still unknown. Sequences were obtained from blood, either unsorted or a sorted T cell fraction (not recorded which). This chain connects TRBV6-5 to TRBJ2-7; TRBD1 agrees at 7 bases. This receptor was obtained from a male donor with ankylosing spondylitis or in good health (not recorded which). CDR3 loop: CATRDSPSEQYF. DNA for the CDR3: TGTGCCACCCGGGACAGTCCTTCAGAGCAGTACTTC.